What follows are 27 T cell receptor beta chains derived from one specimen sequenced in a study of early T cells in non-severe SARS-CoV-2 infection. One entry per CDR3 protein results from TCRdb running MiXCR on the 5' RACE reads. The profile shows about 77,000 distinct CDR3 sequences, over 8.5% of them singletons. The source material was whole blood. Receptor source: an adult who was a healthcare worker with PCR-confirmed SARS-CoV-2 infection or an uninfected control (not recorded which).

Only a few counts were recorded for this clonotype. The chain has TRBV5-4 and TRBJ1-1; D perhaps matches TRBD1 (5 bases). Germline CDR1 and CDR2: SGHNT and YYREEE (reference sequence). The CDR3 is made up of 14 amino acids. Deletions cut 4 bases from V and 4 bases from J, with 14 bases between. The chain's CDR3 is CASSVGLLSTEAFF. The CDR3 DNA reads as TGTGCCAGCAGCGTGGGACTTTTGTCCACTGAAGCTTTCTTT. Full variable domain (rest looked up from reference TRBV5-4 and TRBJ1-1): ETGVTQSPTHLIKTRGQQVTLRCSSQSGHNTVSWYQQALGQGPQFIFQYYREEENGRGNFPPRFSGLQFPNYSSELNVNALELDDSALYLCASSVGLLSTEAFFGQGTRLTVV.

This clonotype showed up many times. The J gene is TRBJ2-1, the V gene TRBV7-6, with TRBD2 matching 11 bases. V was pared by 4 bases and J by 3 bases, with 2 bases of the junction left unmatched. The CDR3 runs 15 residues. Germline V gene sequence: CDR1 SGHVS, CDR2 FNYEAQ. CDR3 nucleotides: TGTGCCAGCAGCTCCGGACTAGCGGGCTACAATGAGCAGTTCTTC. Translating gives CASSSGLAGYNEQFF.

CDR3: CASSPRLGPGTQYF. As DNA, the CDR3 is TGTGCCAGCAGTCCCCGCCTCGGCCCAGGGACCCAGTACTTC. This chain links TRBV27 with TRBJ2-5, with D hard to call. This CDR3 contains 14 residues. V was clipped by 5 bases and J by 7 bases, with 17 bases between them. The germline V gene has CDR1 MNHEY and CDR2 SMNVEV (reference sequence).

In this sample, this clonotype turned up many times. The CDR3 here is CASALDTAQYF. The CDR3 DNA reads TGCGCCAGCGCTTTGGATACGGCGCAGTACTTC. The chain uses TRBV5-1 and TRBJ2-7, with D hard to call. V dropped 7 bases and J dropped 9 bases, with 14 bases sitting between them. CDR1 SGHRS and CDR2 YFSETQ come from the germline V gene. CDR3 size: 11 residues.

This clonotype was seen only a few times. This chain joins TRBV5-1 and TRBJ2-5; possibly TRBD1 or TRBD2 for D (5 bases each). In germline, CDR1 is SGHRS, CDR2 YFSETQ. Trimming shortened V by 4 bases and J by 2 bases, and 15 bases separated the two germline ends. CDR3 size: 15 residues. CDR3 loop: CASSTGTALQETQYF. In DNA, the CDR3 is TGCGCCAGCAGCACCGGGACGGCTCTTCAAGAGACCCAGTACTTC. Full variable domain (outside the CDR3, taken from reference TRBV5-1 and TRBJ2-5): KAGVTQTPRYLIKTRGQQVTLSCSPISGHRSVSWYQQTPGQGLQFLFEYFSETQRNKGNFPGRFSGRQFSNSRSEMNVSTLELGDSALYLCASSTGTALQETQYFGPGTRLLVL.

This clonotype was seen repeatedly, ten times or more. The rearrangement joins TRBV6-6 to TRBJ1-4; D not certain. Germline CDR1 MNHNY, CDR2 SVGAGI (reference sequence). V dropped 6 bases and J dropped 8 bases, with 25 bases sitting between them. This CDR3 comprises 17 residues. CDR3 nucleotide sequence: TGTGCCAGCAGCAACGGGCGTCGAGGAAGCGCTCTAGAAAAACTGTTTTTT. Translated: CASSNGRRGSALEKLFF.

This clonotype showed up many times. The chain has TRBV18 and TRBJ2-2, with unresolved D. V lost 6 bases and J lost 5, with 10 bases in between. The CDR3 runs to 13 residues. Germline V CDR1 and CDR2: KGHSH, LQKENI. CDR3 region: CASSREVTGELFF. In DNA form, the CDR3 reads TGTGCCAGCTCTCGCGAAGTTACCGGGGAGCTGTTTTTT.

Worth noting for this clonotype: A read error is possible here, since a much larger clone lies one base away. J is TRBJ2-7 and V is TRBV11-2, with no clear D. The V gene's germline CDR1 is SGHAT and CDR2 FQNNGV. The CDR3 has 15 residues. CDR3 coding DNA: TGTACCAGCAGTCCCCTAACCCGCAGGATCTACGAGCAGTACTTC. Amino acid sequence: CTSSPLTRRIYEQYF.

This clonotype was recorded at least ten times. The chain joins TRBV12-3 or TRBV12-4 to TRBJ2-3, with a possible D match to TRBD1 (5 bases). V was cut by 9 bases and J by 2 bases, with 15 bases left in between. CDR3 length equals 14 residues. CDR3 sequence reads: CASTSGIYTDTQYF. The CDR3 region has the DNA TGTGCCAGTACCTCAGGGATTTACACAGATACGCAGTATTTT.

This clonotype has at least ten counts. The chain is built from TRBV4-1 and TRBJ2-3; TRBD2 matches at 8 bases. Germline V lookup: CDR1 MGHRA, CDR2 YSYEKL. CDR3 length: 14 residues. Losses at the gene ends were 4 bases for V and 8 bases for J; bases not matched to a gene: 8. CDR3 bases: TGCGCCAGCAGCCCAACTAGCGGACAGTCTACGCAGTATTTT. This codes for CASSPTSGQSTQYF.

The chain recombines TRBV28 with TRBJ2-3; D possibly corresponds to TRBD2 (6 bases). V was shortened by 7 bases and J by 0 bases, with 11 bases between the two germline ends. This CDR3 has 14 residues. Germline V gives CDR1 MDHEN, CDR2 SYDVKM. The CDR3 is CASKSSGSTDTQYF. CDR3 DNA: TGTGCCAGCAAAAGTAGCGGTAGCACAGATACGCAGTATTTT.

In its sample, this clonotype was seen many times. As DNA, the CDR3 is TGCGCCAGCAGCCCGGAGGGGGGCGCTTCTAATAACTATGGCTACACCTTC. It yields the protein CASSPEGGASNNYGYTF. The genes are TRBV5-1 and TRBJ1-2; D may be TRBD1 (6 bases). The V gene's germline CDR1 is SGHRS and CDR2 YFSETQ. The CDR3 length is 17 residues. Deletions cut 4 bases from V and 1 base from J, with 20 bases between.

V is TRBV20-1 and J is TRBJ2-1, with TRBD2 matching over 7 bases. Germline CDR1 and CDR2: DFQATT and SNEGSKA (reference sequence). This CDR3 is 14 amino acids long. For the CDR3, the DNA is TGCAGCCCGAGGGGCTGGGAGGGGACCAATGAGCAGTTCTTC. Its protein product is CSPRGWEGTNEQFF.

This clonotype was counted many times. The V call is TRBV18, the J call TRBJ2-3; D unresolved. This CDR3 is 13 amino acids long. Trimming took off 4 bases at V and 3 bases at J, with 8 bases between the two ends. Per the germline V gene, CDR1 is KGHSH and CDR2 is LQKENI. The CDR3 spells CASSLSRTDTQYF. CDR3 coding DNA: TGTGCCAGCTCACTAAGTAGGACAGATACGCAGTATTTT.

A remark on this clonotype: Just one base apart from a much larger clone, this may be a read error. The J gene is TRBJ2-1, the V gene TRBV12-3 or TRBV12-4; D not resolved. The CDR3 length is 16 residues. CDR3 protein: CVSTHTGFSSYNEQFF. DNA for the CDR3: TGTGTCAGCACCCATACGGGCTTTAGCTCCTACAATGAGCAGTTCTTC.

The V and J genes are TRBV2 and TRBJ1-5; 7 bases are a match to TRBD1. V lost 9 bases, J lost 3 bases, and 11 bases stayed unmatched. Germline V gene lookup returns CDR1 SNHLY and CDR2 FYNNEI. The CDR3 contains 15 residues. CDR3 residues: CASQSQTGNNQPQHF. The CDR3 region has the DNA TGTGCCAGTCAATCTCAGACAGGGAACAATCAGCCCCAGCATTTT.

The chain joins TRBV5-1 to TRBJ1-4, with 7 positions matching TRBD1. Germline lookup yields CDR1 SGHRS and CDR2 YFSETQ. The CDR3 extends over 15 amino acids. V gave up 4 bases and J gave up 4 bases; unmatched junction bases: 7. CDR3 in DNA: TGCGCCAGCAGCACACAGGGGTGGGTTAATGAAAAACTGTTTTTT. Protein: CASSTQGWVNEKLFF.

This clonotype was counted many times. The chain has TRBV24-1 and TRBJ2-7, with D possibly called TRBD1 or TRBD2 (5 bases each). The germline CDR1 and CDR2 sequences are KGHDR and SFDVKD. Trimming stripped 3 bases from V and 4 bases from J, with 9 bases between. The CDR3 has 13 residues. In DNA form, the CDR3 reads TGTGCCACCAGTGATGGTGGGGGTTACGAGCAGTACTTC. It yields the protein CATSDGGGYEQYF.

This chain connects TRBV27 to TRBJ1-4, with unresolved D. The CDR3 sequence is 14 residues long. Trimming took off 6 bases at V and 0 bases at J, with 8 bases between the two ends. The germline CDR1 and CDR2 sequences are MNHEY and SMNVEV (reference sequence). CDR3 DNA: TGTGCCAGCAGACCGACTGCAACTAATGAAAAACTGTTTTTT. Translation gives CASRPTATNEKLFF. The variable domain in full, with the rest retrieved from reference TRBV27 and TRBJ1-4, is EAQVTQNPRYLITVTGKKLTVTCSQNMNHEYMSWYRQDPGLGLRQIYYSMNVEVTDKGDVPEGYKVSRKEKRNFPLILESPSPNQTSLYFCASRPTATNEKLFFGSGTQLSVL.

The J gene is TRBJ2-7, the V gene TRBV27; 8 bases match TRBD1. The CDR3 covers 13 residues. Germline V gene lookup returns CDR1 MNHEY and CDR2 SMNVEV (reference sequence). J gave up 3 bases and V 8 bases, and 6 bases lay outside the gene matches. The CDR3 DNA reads TGTGCCAGCGGGGTTGACAGGGGCTACGAGCAGTACTTC. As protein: CASGVDRGYEQYF.

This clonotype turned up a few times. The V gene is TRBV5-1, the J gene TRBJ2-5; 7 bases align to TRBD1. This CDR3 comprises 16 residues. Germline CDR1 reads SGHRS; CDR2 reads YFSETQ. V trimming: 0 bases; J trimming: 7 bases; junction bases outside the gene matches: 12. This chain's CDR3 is CASSLGVLLPGGTQYF. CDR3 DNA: TGCGCCAGCAGCTTGGGAGTTTTGCTCCCAGGGGGGACCCAGTACTTC.

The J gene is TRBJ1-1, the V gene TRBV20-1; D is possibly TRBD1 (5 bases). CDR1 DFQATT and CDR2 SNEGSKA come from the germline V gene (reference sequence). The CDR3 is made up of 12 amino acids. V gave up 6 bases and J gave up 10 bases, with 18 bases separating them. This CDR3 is CSANRPQVGAFF. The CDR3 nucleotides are TGCAGTGCCAACCGCCCACAGGTCGGAGCTTTCTTT.

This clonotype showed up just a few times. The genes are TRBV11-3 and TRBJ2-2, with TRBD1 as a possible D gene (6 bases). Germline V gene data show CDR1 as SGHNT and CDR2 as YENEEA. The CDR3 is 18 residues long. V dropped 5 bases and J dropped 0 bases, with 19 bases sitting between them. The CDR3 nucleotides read TGTGCCAGCAGCCAAAGCAGGGGCGACCGGGCGAACACCGGGGAGCTGTTTTTT. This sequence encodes CASSQSRGDRANTGELFF.

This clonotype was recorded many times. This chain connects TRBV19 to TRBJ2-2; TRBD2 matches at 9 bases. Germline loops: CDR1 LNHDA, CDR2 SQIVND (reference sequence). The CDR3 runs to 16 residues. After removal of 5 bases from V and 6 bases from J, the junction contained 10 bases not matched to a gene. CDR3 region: CASSPMGLARAGELFF. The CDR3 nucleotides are TGTGCCAGTAGTCCCATGGGACTAGCACGGGCCGGGGAGCTGTTTTTT.

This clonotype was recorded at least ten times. CDR3 bases: TGTGCCAGCAGCCCCTTCAAGCGGGAGGGGAAAGAGACCCAGTACTTC. Its protein is CASSPFKREGKETQYF. The rearrangement uses TRBV28 and TRBJ2-5; 10 bases fit TRBD2. V was pared by 6 bases and J by 3 bases, with 10 bases of the junction left unmatched. CDR3 length equals 16 residues. Germline-derived CDR1 and CDR2 are MDHEN and SYDVKM.

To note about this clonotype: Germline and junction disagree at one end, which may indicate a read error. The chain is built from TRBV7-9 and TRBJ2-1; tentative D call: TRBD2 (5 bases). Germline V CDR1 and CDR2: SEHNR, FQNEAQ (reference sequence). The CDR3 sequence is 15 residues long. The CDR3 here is CVSGSGSFSSNEQFF. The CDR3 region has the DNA TGTGTCAGCGGCTCCGGTAGTTTTAGCTCCAATGAGCAGTTCTTC.

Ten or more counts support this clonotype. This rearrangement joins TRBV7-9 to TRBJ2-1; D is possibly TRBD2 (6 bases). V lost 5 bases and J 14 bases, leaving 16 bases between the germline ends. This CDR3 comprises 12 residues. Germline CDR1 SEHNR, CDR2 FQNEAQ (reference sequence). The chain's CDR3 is CASSQPSAEKFF. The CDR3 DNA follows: TGTGCCAGCAGCCAGCCTAGCGCGGAGAAGTTCTTC.